Presented here are 25 T cell receptor beta chains from one specimen sequenced in a study of blood T cell repertoires in COVID-19. Only in-frame clones appear in the TCRdb table, and some are missing; sequencing was by immunoSEQ multiplex PCR. The profile covers 25,000 to 35,000 clones, with approximately 80% appearing a single time and 42% taken by the ten largest. Source material: peripheral blood. These receptors came from a woman older than 75 with acute or convalescent COVID-19.

The chain employs TRBV9 and TRBJ2-3, with 7 bases fitting TRBD2. The length of the CDR3 is 16 residues. V shed 3 bases, J shed 0 bases, and the junction held 7 bases outside the gene matches. Germline CDR1 SGDLS, CDR2 YYNGEE. CDR3 coding DNA: TGTGCCAGCAGCGCGGCGGGGAGGGTTAGCACAGATACGCAGTATTTT. This codes for CASSAAGRVSTDTQYF.

The chain couples TRBV7-2 to TRBJ2-1, with a possible D match to TRBD1 (6 bases). V was pared by 1 base and J by 2 bases, with 12 bases between. Germline CDR1 reads SGHTA; CDR2 reads FQGNSA. The CDR3 consists of 16 residues. The CDR3 coding sequence is TGTGCCAGCAGCTTAGAATGGGGGCGACCCTACAATGAGCAGTTCTTC. Amino acids: CASSLEWGRPYNEQFF.

The chain combines TRBV2 with TRBJ1-1; 7 nucleotides agree with TRBD1. The CDR3 has 13 residues. The V gene end was trimmed by 10 bases and the J gene end by 1 base; junction bases not matched to a gene: 6. Per the germline V gene, CDR1 is SNHLY and CDR2 is FYNNEI. The CDR3 protein is CATTGQRNTEAFF. The CDR3 region has the DNA TGTGCCACGACGGGACAGCGGAACACTGAAGCTTTCTTT. The full variable domain, with the rest looked up from reference TRBV2 and TRBJ1-1, is EPEVTQTPSHQVTQMGQEVILRCVPISNHLYFYWYRQILGQKVEFLVSFYNNEISEKSEIFDDQFSVERPDGSNFTLKIRSTKLEDSAMYFCATTGQRNTEAFFGQGTRLTVV.

V is TRBV28 and J is TRBJ1-5; 8 bases fit TRBD1. Germline CDR1 MDHEN, CDR2 SYDVKM. The V gene end was trimmed by 5 bases and the J gene end by 7 bases; junction bases not matched to a gene: 13. CDR3 size: 16 residues. CDR3 sequence reads: CASSRLGQVGEQPQHF. CDR3 nucleotide sequence: TGTGCCAGCAGTCGATTGGGACAGGTAGGGGAGCAGCCCCAGCATTTT.

This sequence joins TRBV27 and TRBJ1-4; 7 nucleotides align to TRBD1. CDR3 length equals 15 residues. Germline V gives CDR1 MNHEY, CDR2 SMNVEV (reference sequence). V shed 6 bases, J shed 7 bases, and the junction held 11 bases outside the gene matches. The DNA of the CDR3 is TGTGCCAGCAGCCCGGGGGAAGGGGGCTTTGAAAAACTGTTTTTT. It encodes CASSPGEGGFEKLFF.

The CDR3: CASGTVQETQYF. In nucleotides, the CDR3 is TGTGCCAGCGGGACAGTCCAAGAGACCCAGTACTTC. This chain joins TRBV9 and TRBJ2-5; 7 nucleotides align to TRBD1. Losses at the gene ends were 7 bases for V and 1 base for J; bases not matched to a gene: 1. The CDR3 extends over 12 amino acids. Looked up from germline, CDR1 is SGDLS and CDR2 is YYNGEE.

This chain links TRBV7-2 with TRBJ2-6; 8 bases map to TRBD2. The CDR3 totals 17 residues. Trimming cost V 5 bases and J 0 bases; bases outside gene matches: 6. Germline V gene data show CDR1 as SGHTA and CDR2 as FQGNSA. The CDR3 protein is CASSQGREVSGANVLTF. For the CDR3, the DNA is TGTGCCAGCAGCCAAGGGCGGGAGGTCTCTGGGGCCAACGTCCTGACTTTC.

The J gene is TRBJ2-3, the V gene TRBV7-9, with 8 positions matching TRBD2. The V gene end was trimmed by 2 bases and the J gene end by 3 bases; junction bases not matched to a gene: 7. Germline V gives CDR1 SEHNR, CDR2 FQNEAQ (reference sequence). The CDR3 has 16 residues. CDR3 in amino acids: CASSLLSGSSTDTQYF. Written as DNA, the CDR3 is TGTGCCAGCAGCTTACTGAGCGGGAGCAGTACAGATACGCAGTATTTT.

The chain recombines TRBV5-1 with TRBJ1-5, with 7 bases matching TRBD1. Germline V gives CDR1 SGHRS, CDR2 YFSETQ. The junction had 11 bases not matched to a gene; V was cut back by 7 bases and J by 7 bases. CDR3 length: 14 residues. The CDR3 loop is CASRQGKEEQPQHF. CDR3 in DNA: TGCGCCAGCCGACAGGGAAAGGAGGAGCAGCCCCAGCATTTT.

The chain carries TRBV7-2 and TRBJ2-2; D possibly corresponds to TRBD2 (6 bases). CDR1 SGHTA and CDR2 FQGNSA come from the germline V gene. Between the trimmed V and J ends, which lost 6 bases and 3 bases, there was a span of 14 bases. This CDR3 has 15 residues. The CDR3 DNA reads as TGTGCCAGCAGGTCGCGGGACGGCTACACCGGGGAGCTGTTTTTT. Encoded protein: CASRSRDGYTGELFF. Full variable domain (missing parts from reference TRBV7-2 and TRBJ2-2): GAGVSQSPSNKVTEKGKDVELRCDPISGHTALYWYRQSLGQGLEFLIYFQGNSAPDKSGLPSDRFSAERTGGSVSTLTIQRTQQEDSAVYLCASRSRDGYTGELFFGEGSRLTVL.

This clone was detected many times. The chain employs TRBV4-2 and TRBJ2-3; 7 bases match TRBD2. Germline V gives CDR1 LGHNA, CDR2 YNFKEQ. The CDR3 spans 15 residues. The trim removed 1 base at V and 3 bases at J, leaving 4 bases unmatched. The CDR3 DNA reads as TGTGCCAGCAGCCAAGGGCGTAGCGGGACAGATACGCAGTATTTT. The encoded protein is CASSQGRSGTDTQYF.

This clone was detected once. The rearrangement joins TRBV4-1 to TRBJ2-3; the match to TRBD1 covers 8 bases. Germline V lookup: CDR1 MGHRA, CDR2 YSYEKL. CDR3 length: 16 residues. Unmatched junction bases numbered 7, after V lost 2 bases and J lost 3 bases. Here the CDR3 DNA reads TGCGCCAGCAGCCAACCGACAGGGGTGGTGACAGATACGCAGTATTTT. Translation: CASSQPTGVVTDTQYF.

This chain links TRBV27 with TRBJ1-5; 8 nucleotides match TRBD1. The CDR3 sequence is 16 residues long. Germline CDR1 and CDR2: MNHEY and SMNVEV (reference sequence). V gave up 6 bases and J gave up 6 bases; unmatched junction bases: 13. CDR3 sequence: CASRPGQGRAVQPQHF. The DNA of the CDR3 is TGTGCCAGCAGACCTGGACAGGGCAGAGCGGTTCAGCCCCAGCATTTT.

This clone was seen just once. The V call is TRBV6-6, the J call TRBJ2-7; 13 bases are a match to TRBD2. CDR3 length: 18 amino acids. Looked up from germline, CDR1 is MNHNY and CDR2 is SVGAGI (reference sequence). The J segment lost 4 bases and the V segment lost 5 bases, leaving 14 bases of the junction unmatched. Here the CDR3 reads CASSPRGLAGPRQYEQYF. CDR3 bases: TGTGCCAGCAGTCCTCGGGGACTAGCGGGGCCCCGGCAATACGAGCAGTACTTC.

V usage is TRBV28 and J usage is TRBJ2-1; 7 bases are a match to TRBD1. CDR1 is MDHEN and CDR2 is SYDVKM in the germline V gene. This CDR3 is 16 amino acids long. The V gene end was trimmed by 5 bases and the J gene end by 8 bases; junction bases not matched to a gene: 15. The CDR3 nucleotides are TGTGCCAGCAGTGCGACCGGGACAGAGACCTTGGATGAGCAGTTCTTC. Translated, it gives CASSATGTETLDEQFF.

V gene TRBV19 combines with J gene TRBJ1-6, with 11 bases fitting TRBD1. CDR1 is LNHDA and CDR2 is SQIVND in the germline V gene (reference sequence). V shed 5 bases and J 7 bases; nucleotides not matched to a gene: 13. There are 18 residues in the CDR3. For the CDR3, the DNA is TGTGCCAGTAGTTTAGCGGGACAGGGGGTGATTGGGAATTCACCCCTCCACTTT. Translating gives CASSLAGQGVIGNSPLHF.

The CDR3 DNA is TGTGCCAGCAGCTCGGGTAAAGAGACCCAGTACTTC. Amino acid sequence: CASSSGKETQYF. The rearrangement joins TRBV7-9 to TRBJ2-5; D is unresolved. The length of the CDR3 is 12 residues. Trimming stripped 4 bases from V and 3 bases from J, with 6 bases between. Germline lookup yields CDR1 SEHNR and CDR2 FQNEAQ (reference sequence).

This CDR3 reads CASSPNGGAQETQYF. DNA for the CDR3: TGTGCCAGCAGCCCCAACGGAGGCGCCCAAGAGACCCAGTACTTC. The rearrangement uses TRBV6-4 and TRBJ2-5; D perhaps matches TRBD2 (5 bases). The CDR3 spans 15 residues. Trimming stripped 6 bases from V and 1 base from J, with 15 bases between. Germline CDR1 reads MRHNA; CDR2 reads SNTAGT.

Here the CDR3 reads CASSLGTLYEQYF. Here the CDR3 DNA reads TGTGCCAGCAGCTTAGGGACTCTCTACGAGCAGTACTTC. J is TRBJ2-7 and V is TRBV11-2; D is perhaps TRBD2 (5 bases). CDR3 size: 13 residues. The germline V gene has CDR1 SGHAT and CDR2 FQNNGV. V gave up 1 base and J gave up 3 bases, with 7 bases separating them. The full variable domain, with the rest looked up from reference TRBV11-2 and TRBJ2-7, is EAGVAQSPRYKIIEKRQSVAFWCNPISGHATLYWYQQILGQGPKLLIQFQNNGVVDDSQLPKDRFSAERLKGVDSTLKIQPAKLEDSAVYLCASSLGTLYEQYFGPGTRLTVT.

J is TRBJ1-2 and V is TRBV5-1; D gene unclear. The germline V and J ends were trimmed by 4 bases and 8 bases, with 15 bases remaining between them. This CDR3 is 13 amino acids long. The germline CDR1 and CDR2 sequences are SGHRS and YFSETQ. CDR3 in DNA: TGCGCCAGCAGCCCCCGGACCGGACTGGGCTACACCTTC. Amino acid sequence: CASSPRTGLGYTF.

V usage is TRBV4-3 and J usage is TRBJ2-6; the D gene is possibly TRBD2 (6 bases). Trimming took off 3 bases at V and 2 bases at J, with 17 bases between the two ends. The CDR3 has 18 amino acids. The germline gives CDR1 LGHNA, CDR2 YSLEER. For the CDR3, the DNA is TGCGCCAGCAGCCACCCATATGGGGGGAACACTGGGGCCAACGTCCTGACTTTC. Translated, it gives CASSHPYGGNTGANVLTF.

The chain carries TRBV21-1 and TRBJ1-3; TRBD1 is the table's D call, not checked against the DNA. TRBV21-1 is a pseudogene. CDR3 length: 13 residues. This CDR3 is CASKWTGGNTIYF. For the CDR3, the DNA is TGTGCCAGCAAATGGACAGGTGGAAACACCATATATTTT.

The chain uses TRBV6-5 and TRBJ1-6; D call uncertain. Germline CDR1 MNHEY, CDR2 SVGAGI. The CDR3 totals 14 residues. The V and J ends lost 0 bases and 10 bases respectively, with 10 bases between them. In DNA form, the CDR3 reads TGTGCCAGCAGTTACTCTGAGGGTGGCTCACCCCTCCACTTT. Translating it yields CASSYSEGGSPLHF.

There are a few counts of this clone. This chain joins TRBV7-2 and TRBJ1-2; 7 nucleotides align to TRBD1. CDR3 length: 14 amino acids. The V segment lost 8 bases and the J segment 4 bases; nucleotides outside the gene matches: 10. Germline loops: CDR1 SGHTA, CDR2 FQGNSA. CDR3 region: CASGVRGRVYGYTF. For the CDR3, the DNA is TGTGCCAGCGGTGTTAGGGGGCGCGTCTATGGCTACACCTTC. Looking up the rest from reference TRBV7-2 and TRBJ1-2 gives the full variable domain: GAGVSQSPSNKVTEKGKDVELRCDPISGHTALYWYRQSLGQGLEFLIYFQGNSAPDKSGLPSDRFSAERTGGSVSTLTIQRTQQEDSAVYLCASGVRGRVYGYTFGSGTRLTVV.

This chain links TRBV5-4 with TRBJ2-5, with 8 bases matching TRBD1. CDR1 SGHNT and CDR2 YYREEE come from the germline V gene (reference sequence). This CDR3 spans 15 amino acids. J gave up 4 bases and V 1 base, and 6 bases lay outside the gene matches. CDR3 nucleotide sequence: TGTGCCAGCAGCTTGAATCCAGGGGGCGTAGAGACCCAGTACTTC. Encoded protein: CASSLNPGGVETQYF.